A selection of T cell receptor beta chains follows, all from one sample in a study of technical replicates of blood from several donors. The method was immunoSEQ multiplex PCR; TCRdb's version includes in-frame clones alone and lacks a portion of them. The sample carries about 68,000 clones, 95% to 97% recorded once. Source material: T cells isolated from PBMCs. The source is a human donor in good health. CDR3s leave out the opening cysteine and the closing phenylalanine or tryptophan. Each record gives: J gene, V gene, CDR3 protein.

>TRBJ2-7|TRBV29-1
SVEESSYEQY
>TRBJ2-5|TRBV4-2
ASSQDGAGGPLETQY
>TRBJ2-7|TRBV30
AWSVAGGEQY
>TRBJ2-7|TRBV13
ASSHLAGGTYEQY
>TRBJ2-1|TRBV9
ASSVGWRGAYNEQF
>TRBJ2-3|TRBV28
ASTGGRFPDTQY
>TRBJ1-2|TRBV7-9
ASSQKTGNYGYT
>TRBJ2-4|TRBV5-1
ASSTGQSLAKNIQY
>TRBJ2-3|TRBV11-2
ASSFKRERGTDTQY
>TRBJ2-3|TRBV5-8
ASSIRQGTDTQY
>TRBJ2-1|TRBV6-5
ASTLSLSYNEQF
>TRBJ2-5|TRBV27
ASSISGKFETQY
>TRBJ1-2|TRBV9
ASSGVGGEGGYGYT
>TRBJ2-7|TRBV7-9
ASSFPSGGYEQY
>TRBJ2-7|TRBV6-1
ASTLPAASGRKQY
>TRBJ1-1|TRBV18
ASSPSGTAAF
>TRBJ1-5|TRBV7-9
ASSLGDRGFDNQPQH
>TRBJ1-1|TRBV19
ASSMAGAFTEAF